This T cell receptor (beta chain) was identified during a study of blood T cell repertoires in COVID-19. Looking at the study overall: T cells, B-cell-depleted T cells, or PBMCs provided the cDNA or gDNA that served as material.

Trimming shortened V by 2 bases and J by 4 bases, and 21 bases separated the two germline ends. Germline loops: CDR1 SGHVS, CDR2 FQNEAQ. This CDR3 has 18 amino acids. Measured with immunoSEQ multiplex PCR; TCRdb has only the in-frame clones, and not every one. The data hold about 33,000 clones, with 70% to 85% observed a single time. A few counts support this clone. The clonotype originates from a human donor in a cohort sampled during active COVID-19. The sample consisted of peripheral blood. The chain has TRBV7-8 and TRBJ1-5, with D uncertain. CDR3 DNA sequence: TGTGCCAGCAGCTTAAGACCCCGCCAATGGGGAGGGAATCAGCCCCAGCATTTT. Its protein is CASSLRPRQWGGNQPQHF.